One sample yielded the 4 T cell receptor beta chains listed below, sequenced in a study of blood T cell repertoires in COVID-19. Repertoires were generated with immunoSEQ multiplex PCR, while TCRdb's copy carries only in-frame clones and drops some. The sample has 120,000 or so clones, 70% to 90% seen once; the top ten hold 1.5% to 1.9%. The sequenced sample consisted of peripheral blood. These receptors were obtained from a human donor in a cohort sampled during active COVID-19.

The J gene is TRBJ1-3, the V gene TRBV18; TRBD1 aligns across 8 bases. The CDR3 covers 16 residues. Trimming removed 1 base from V and 4 bases from J; junction bases left unmatched: 6. CDR1 is KGHSH and CDR2 is LQKENI in the germline V gene. CDR3 residues: CASSPRVGQGGNTIYF. In nucleotides, the CDR3 is TGTGCCAGCTCACCACGGGTTGGACAGGGCGGAAACACCATATATTTT.

About this clone itself: A read error may produce the germline difference seen at one junction end. V is TRBV18 and J is TRBJ2-7; D gene ambiguous. This CDR3 is built from 13 residues. The germline gives CDR1 KGHSH, CDR2 LQKENI. CDR3 sequence: CASSSPSDYEQYF. The CDR3 bases are TGTGCCAGCTCATCACCATCAGACTACGAGCAGTACTTC.

The V gene is TRBV6-1, the J gene TRBJ2-1; D unresolved. Trimming took off 1 base at V and 9 bases at J, with 10 bases between the two ends. Germline-derived CDR1 and CDR2 are MNHNS and SASEGT. The CDR3 is 13 residues long. This CDR3 reads CASSEGWSLEQFF. The CDR3 nucleotides are TGTGCCAGCAGTGAAGGGTGGAGTCTTGAGCAGTTCTTC.

This chain joins TRBV28 and TRBJ1-5; maybe TRBD1 (6 bases). CDR3 length: 14 amino acids. V was shortened by 2 bases and J by 4 bases, with 9 bases between the two germline ends. Per germline, CDR1 MDHEN and CDR2 SYDVKM. In nucleotides, the CDR3 is TGTGCCAGCAGTTTAATGGACAGTAATCAGCCCCAGCATTTT. Its protein is CASSLMDSNQPQHF. The full variable domain, its missing parts supplied by reference TRBV28 and TRBJ1-5, is DVKVTQSSRYLVKRTGEKVFLECVQDMDHENMFWYRQDPGLGLRLIYFSYDVKMKEKGDIPEGYSVSREKKERFSLILESASTNQTSMYLCASSLMDSNQPQHFGDGTRLSIL.